The T cell receptor (beta chain) described here comes from a study of OX40 agonist ivuxolimab in advanced cancers. Background on the study: Patients assigned to dose escalation were diagnosed with hepatocellular carcinoma, melanoma, renal cell or head and neck cancer. Prior anti-PD-1, anti-PD-L1 or anti-CTLA-4 therapy was allowed; approximately 41% had some. Three patients got partial responses; one had hepatocellular carcinoma and two had cutaneous melanoma.

Generated by immunoSEQ multiplex PCR, the TCRdb table keeps only in-frame clones and is missing some. The sample contains tens of thousands of clones, around 80% of which appear only once. Trimming took 3 bases from V and 1 from J, leaving 3 bases between them. The germline CDR1 and CDR2 sequences are DFQATT and SNEGSKA (reference sequence). This CDR3 is built from 11 residues. This clone was observed a handful of times. The clonotype originates from an adult with an advanced solid tumor such as melanoma, head and neck, liver or kidney cancer. The J gene is TRBJ1-1, the V gene TRBV20-1; D remains unclear. The sample consisted of CD4+ or CD8+ T cells sorted from blood, taken in a trial of the OX40 agonist ivuxolimab. The CDR3 sequence: CSASPNTEAFF. The CDR3, as DNA: TGCAGTGCTAGCCCGAACACTGAAGCTTTCTTT.